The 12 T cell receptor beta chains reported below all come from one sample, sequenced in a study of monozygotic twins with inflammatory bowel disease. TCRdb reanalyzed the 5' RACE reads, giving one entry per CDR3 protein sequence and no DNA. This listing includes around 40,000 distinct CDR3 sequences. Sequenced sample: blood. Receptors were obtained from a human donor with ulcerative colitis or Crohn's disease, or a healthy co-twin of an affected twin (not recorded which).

The CDR3 region is CASSLDRPRETQYF. V usage is TRBV7-2 and J usage is TRBJ2-5. This CDR3 is built from 14 residues. Germline CDR1 SGHTA, CDR2 FQGNSA.

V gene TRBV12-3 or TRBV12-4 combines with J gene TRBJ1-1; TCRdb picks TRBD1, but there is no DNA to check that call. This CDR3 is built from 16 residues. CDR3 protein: CASRSPLGQGGTEAFF.

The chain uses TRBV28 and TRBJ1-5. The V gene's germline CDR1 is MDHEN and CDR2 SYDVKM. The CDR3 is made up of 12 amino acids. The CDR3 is CASFSSNQPQHF.

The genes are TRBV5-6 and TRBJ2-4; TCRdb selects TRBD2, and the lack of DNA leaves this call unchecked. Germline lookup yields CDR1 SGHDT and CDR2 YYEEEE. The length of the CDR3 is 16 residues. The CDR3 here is CASSFRESGGKNIQYF.

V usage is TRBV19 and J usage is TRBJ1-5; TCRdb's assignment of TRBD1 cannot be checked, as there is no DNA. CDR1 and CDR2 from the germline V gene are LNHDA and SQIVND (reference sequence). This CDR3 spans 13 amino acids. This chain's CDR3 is CASQRDRGQPQHF.

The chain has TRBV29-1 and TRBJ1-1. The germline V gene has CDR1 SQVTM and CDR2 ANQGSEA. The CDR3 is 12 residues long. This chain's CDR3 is CSVIIMNTEAFF. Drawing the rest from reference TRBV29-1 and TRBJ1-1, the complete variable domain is SAVISQKPSRDICQRGTSLTIQCQVDSQVTMMFWYRQQPGQSLTLIATANQGSEATYESGFVIDKFPISRPNLTFSTLTVSNMSPEDSSIYLCSVIIMNTEAFFGQGTRLTVV.

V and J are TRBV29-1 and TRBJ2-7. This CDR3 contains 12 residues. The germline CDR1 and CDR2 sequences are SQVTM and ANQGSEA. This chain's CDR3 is CSVDLAAYEQYF.

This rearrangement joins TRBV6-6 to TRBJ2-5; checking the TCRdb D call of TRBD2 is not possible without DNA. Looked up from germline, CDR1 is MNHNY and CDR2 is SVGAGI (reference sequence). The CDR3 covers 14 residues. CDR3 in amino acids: CASSFSGGQETQYF.

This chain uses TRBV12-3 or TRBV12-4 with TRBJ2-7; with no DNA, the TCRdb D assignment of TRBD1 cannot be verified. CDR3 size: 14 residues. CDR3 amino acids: CASSVGQSSYEQYF.

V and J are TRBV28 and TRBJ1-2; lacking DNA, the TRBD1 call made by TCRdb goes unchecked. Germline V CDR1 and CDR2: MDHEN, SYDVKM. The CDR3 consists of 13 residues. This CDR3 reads CASSFRAARGYTF.

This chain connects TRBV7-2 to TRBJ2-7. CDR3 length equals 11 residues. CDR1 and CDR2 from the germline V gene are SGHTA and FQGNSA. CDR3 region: CASSLAGEQYF.

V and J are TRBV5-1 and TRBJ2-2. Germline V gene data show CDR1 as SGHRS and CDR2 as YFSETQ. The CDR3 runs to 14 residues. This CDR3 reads CASSLTSQYGELFF.